The rows below give T cell receptor beta chains drawn from one sample of a study of cytomegalovirus exposure and HLA in healthy donors. Profiling relied on immunoSEQ multiplex PCR, and the TCRdb table lists in-frame clones only, not all of them. Seen here are roughly 130,000 clones, about 80% observed once, and the top ten hold 3.3%. Material for sequencing was PBMCs. These receptors originate from a male donor in good health and CMV-seronegative. The conserved cysteine and the conserved F or W are not part of the CDR3 here. Each record gives: V gene, J gene, CDR3 protein.

TRBV7-9	TRBJ2-2	ASSLAGGETGELF
TRBV4-1	TRBJ2-5	ASSQDGRQETQY
TRBV5-1	TRBJ2-1	ASSGLAEHNEQF
TRBV30	TRBJ2-4	AWSVRGALAKNSQY
TRBV7-9	TRBJ1-5	ASSLDRGPRGNQPQH
TRBV2	TRBJ1-5	ASSEVRGSQH
TRBV2	TRBJ2-7	ASKVAGGFPYEQY
TRBV15	TRBJ2-7	ATSLPQGTGGYEQY
TRBV19	TRBJ1-6	ASGDSLSYNSPLH
TRBV2	TRBJ1-1	ASWGGTEAF